The clone carrying this TCR beta chain was counted at least ten times. The antigen remains undetermined. TCRdb re-called the 5' RACE reads through MiXCR, storing one row per CDR3 protein. The sample lists 25,000 to 35,000 distinct CDR3 sequences, about 15% occurring once. The sample originates from a study of neurological immune-mediated disorders. Time point noted: technical triplicate 3. Study-wide points: There were no CDR3 amino acid sequences shared by expanded clones across subjects, a result suggesting private repertoires in all groups.

Germline V gives CDR1 DFQATT, CDR2 SNEGSKA (reference sequence). The CDR3 consists of 14 residues. V shed 6 bases and J 1 base; nucleotides not matched to a gene: 4. The chain joins TRBV20-1 to TRBJ1-3; 9 positions match TRBD1. The sample comprised CD4+ T cells from blood. This TCR derives from a female donor with HTLV-1-associated myelopathy (HAM/TSP). CDR3 amino acids: CSAPGQGSGNTIYF. CDR3 coding DNA: TGCAGTGCCCCGGGACAGGGATCTGGAAACACCATATATTTT.